This is a list of T cell receptor beta chains from one sample in a study of metastatic and nonmetastatic thyroid tumors. TCRdb reanalyzed the PCR reads via MiXCR. The table has around 27,000 clones, 20% to 30% seen once. The specimen sequenced was blood. All receptors derive from a female donor with papillary thyroid cancer or a benign thyroid nodule (not recorded which). Some clones in this sample may be carry-over from other donors' samples. The CDR3 runs from the conserved cysteine through the conserved F or W. Fields, in order: D gene, clone size, V gene, J gene, CDR3 DNA, CDR3 protein. D genes are given only for firm matches. Expanded clones get a size class; other rows say once, few or many, or leave the size out.

TRBD2	many	TRBV6-6	TRBJ2-1	TGTGCCAGCAGTTATGAGCGGGAGGGCCGGGAGCAGTTCTTC	CASSYEREGREQFF
TRBD1	many	TRBV5-4	TRBJ1-1	TGTGCCAGCAGCCCCGGACAGGATGGGCTCACTGAAGCTTTCTTT	CASSPGQDGLTEAFF
.	many	TRBV24-1	TRBJ1-1	TGTGCCACGAGATCAGGGGATAGTACTGAAGCTTTCTTT	CATRSGDSTEAFF
TRBD1	many	TRBV5-5	TRBJ1-6	TGTGCCAGCTTACGGGACAGGGTGAATTCACCCCTCCACTTT	CASLRDRVNSPLHF
TRBD2	many	TRBV5-1	TRBJ2-7	TGCGCCAGCAGTTACTTTAGCGGGAGTAACTACGAGCAGTACTTC	CASSYFSGSNYEQYF
.	.	TRBV11-2	TRBJ2-7	TGTGCCAGCAGCTTAGATCGTCCCGCGTTCTCCTACGAGCAGTACTTC	CASSLDRPAFSYEQYF
TRBD1	many	TRBV3-1	TRBJ1-2	TGTGCCAGCAGCCAAGGGGACAGCTTCTATGGCTACACCTTC	CASSQGDSFYGYTF
TRBD2	.	TRBV5-1	TRBJ2-3	TGCGCCAGCAGCTTTAGGGGGGTAGCGGGAGGCTCCTTAGATACGCAGTATTTT	CASSFRGVAGGSLDTQYF
.	.	TRBV7-2	TRBJ2-7	TGTGCCAGCAGCGCCCGAGGACAGAGGTCGTGGGAGCAGTACTTC	CASSARGQRSWEQYF
.	many	TRBV5-6	TRBJ2-7	TGTGCCAGCAGCCTGGGGGCGAACGAGCAGTACTTC	CASSLGANEQYF
.	many	TRBV6-2/TRBV6-3	TRBJ1-1	TGTGCCAGCAGTTATCCAGGAGCGAACACTGAAGCTTTCTTT	CASSYPGANTEAFF
.	many	TRBV29-1	TRBJ1-2	TGCAGCGTTGATCCGGGGGCGCGTGGCTACACCTTC	CSVDPGARGYTF
.	.	TRBV6-1	TRBJ1-2	TGTGCCAGCAGACCCGGCACAACCGTTCATGGCTACACCTTC	CASRPGTTVHGYTF
.	many	TRBV5-4	TRBJ2-5	TGTGCCAGCAGCCCCACGGAGGGGTGGGAGACCCAGTACTTC	CASSPTEGWETQYF
.	many	TRBV19	TRBJ2-1	TGTGCCAGTAGTATCAGCGGCTACAATGAGCAGTTCTTC	CASSISGYNEQFF
.	.	TRBV7-2	TRBJ2-7	TGTGCCAGAGGACGGAACTACGAGCAGCACTTC	CARGRNYEQHF
.	.	TRBV11-1	TRBJ1-2	TGTGCCAGCAGGGTCGTTGTAGGGAGCGGCTACACCTTC	CASRVVVGSGYTF
TRBD1	many	TRBV20-1	TRBJ1-1	TGCAGTGCTAGACAGGGGGCCACTGAAGCTTTCTTT	CSARQGATEAFF
.	.	TRBV2	TRBJ2-2	TGTGCCAGCGAGTGGGGCACTGGGGCTGGCAACATCGTGGAGCTGTTTTTT	CASEWGTGAGNIVELFF
.	.	TRBV30	TRBJ2-7	TGTGCCTGGAGCCGGGGTAGCTCCTACGAGCAGTACTTC	CAWSRGSSYEQYF
.	once	TRBV20-1	TRBJ1-5	TGCAGTGCTCCCCTACAACTCAATCAGCCCCAGAATTTT	CSAPLQLNQPQNF
TRBD1	many	TRBV19	TRBJ2-1	TGTGCCAGTAGTATGTACTCGGGACAGGCTGCAAACAATGAGCAGTTCTTC	CASSMYSGQAANNEQFF
.	few	TRBV7-9	TRBJ1-1	TGTGCCAACAGCTTTTATAGCACTGAAGCTTTCTTT	CANSFYSTEAFF
.	.	TRBV3-1	TRBJ2-7	TGTGCCAGCAGCCAAGACAGTGTCTACTCCTACGAGCAGTACTTC	CASSQDSVYSYEQYF
.	once	TRBV7-3	TRBJ1-6	TGTGCCAGCAGCTTGGGGGGCTATAATTCACCCCTCCACTTT	CASSLGGYNSPLHF
TRBD2	.	TRBV20-1	TRBJ2-1	TGCAGTGCGTACGTCCTTCTAGCGGGACCAGACCACAATGAGCAGTTCTTC	CSAYVLLAGPDHNEQFF
.	medium-sized	TRBV30	TRBJ2-5	TGTGCCTGGAGCCCCCGGGAGACCCAGTACTTC	CAWSPRETQYF